This is a list of T cell receptor beta chains from one sample in a study of blood T cell repertoires in COVID-19. Only in-frame clones appear in the TCRdb table, and some are missing; sequencing was by immunoSEQ multiplex PCR. The table has roughly 300,000 clones, roughly nine tenths seen once. The sequenced sample consisted of peripheral blood. The receptors were sampled from a woman aged 30 to 39 with COVID-19, enrolled during active disease. Each CDR3 is given with its conserved first and last residue. Each record gives: D gene, J gene, clone size, V gene, CDR3 DNA, CDR3 protein. D genes are given only for firm matches. Some rows mark clone size as missing; the rest say once, few, many or name a class of expanded clone.

>TRBD1|TRBJ1-1|-|TRBV18
TGTGCCAGCTCACTATCTCCGGACAGGGAGAACACTGAAGCTTTCTTT
CASSLSPDRENTEAFF
>-|TRBJ1-1|once|TRBV18
TGTGCCAGTAGCCTCACCCCCAGGGGGAACACTGAAGCTTTCTTT
CASSLTPRGNTEAFF
>TRBD2|TRBJ2-3|-|TRBV18
TGTGCCAGCTCACCACGGGCTACCGGGGGGACAGATACGCAGTATTTT
CASSPRATGGTDTQYF
>-|TRBJ1-1|-|TRBV5-4
TGTGCCAGCAGCCTAGACCCTATCCGTATGAACACTGAAGCTTTCTTT
CASSLDPIRMNTEAFF
>TRBD2|TRBJ2-7|-|TRBV10-3
TGTGCCATCAGTGAAACTAGCGGGGGTTCCGAGCAGTACTTC
CAISETSGGSEQYF
>-|TRBJ2-3|-|TRBV10-1
TGCGCCAGCAGTGAGAGAGCGGGACACACAGATACGCAGTATTTT
CASSERAGHTDTQYF
>-|TRBJ2-3|-|TRBV7-2
TGTGCCAGCAGCCACGGTGATACGCAGTATTTT
CASSHGDTQYF
>-|TRBJ2-7|-|TRBV19
TGTGCCAGTAGCCCAGGGTGGGACTACGAGCAGTACTTC
CASSPGWDYEQYF
>TRBD2|TRBJ2-1|-|TRBV3-1/TRBV3-2
TGTGCCAGCAGCCTCGCTAGCGGACCCTACAATGAGCAGTTCTTC
CASSLASGPYNEQFF
>-|TRBJ2-7|once|TRBV27
TGTGCCAGCAGTGAGCGAGGATCCTACGAGCAGTACTTC
CASSERGSYEQYF
>TRBD2|TRBJ2-1|-|TRBV5-1
TGCGCCAGCAGCCCGGCGGAAGCGGGGGTCCCCATTGAGCAGTTCTTC
CASSPAEAGVPIEQFF
>TRBD1|TRBJ1-1|once|TRBV10-3
TGTGCCATCAGTGAGGAGGTGACAGGGGACGCTGAAGCTTTCTTT
CAISEEVTGDAEAFF
>-|TRBJ2-5|-|TRBV11-2
TGTGCCAGCAGCTTCTTGCAAGAGACCCAGTACTTC
CASSFLQETQYF
>TRBD1|TRBJ2-4|-|TRBV29-1
TGCAGCGTGGTGATCAGGGGGCCGAAAAACATTCAGTACTTC
CSVVIRGPKNIQYF
>-|TRBJ1-3|-|TRBV28
TGTGCCAGCAGTGCGCGGATTGGTGGAAACACCATATATTTT
CASSARIGGNTIYF
>TRBD1|TRBJ2-7|-|TRBV7-9
TGTGCCAGCAACCTCGGGACAGGGTCCTACGAGCAGTACTTC
CASNLGTGSYEQYF
>-|TRBJ1-2|-|TRBV19
TGTGCCAGTAGTACCGGGGGAAGCTATGGCTACACCTTC
CASSTGGSYGYTF
>-|TRBJ2-2|-|TRBV12-5
TGTGCTAGTGGTTTGGCGGTGGGGCCGTACGCCGGGGAGCTGTTTTTT
CASGLAVGPYAGELFF
>TRBD1|TRBJ2-7|-|TRBV3-1/TRBV3-2
TGTGCCAGCAGCCAAGTGGGGGACAGCTACGAGCAGTACTTC
CASSQVGDSYEQYF
>TRBD1|TRBJ2-2|-|TRBV28
TGTGCCAGCAGTTCCCCGGGACAGGTGAACACCGGGGAGCTGTTTTTT
CASSSPGQVNTGELFF
>-|TRBJ2-7|-|TRBV15
TGTGCCACCAGCAGGACCTACCTGGAGGGCTTCTCGTACGAGCAGTACTTC
CATSRTYLEGFSYEQYF
>TRBD2|TRBJ2-2|-|TRBV5-1
TGCGCCAGCAGCTTAACTAGCGGGGTTAACACCGGGGAGCTGTTTTTT
CASSLTSGVNTGELFF
>-|TRBJ1-1|-|TRBV3-1/TRBV3-2
TGTGCCAGCAGCCCAAGAATCACAGGGAGCCCTGAAGCTTTCTTT
CASSPRITGSPEAFF
>-|TRBJ2-7|-|TRBV3-1/TRBV3-2
TGTGCCAGCAGCCAAGGGAGGGCCGACGAGCAGTACTTC
CASSQGRADEQYF
>TRBD1|TRBJ2-1|-|TRBV5-5
TGTGCCAGCACCGATCTTATATTAGGAACAGGGGTCAATGAGCAGTTCTTC
CASTDLILGTGVNEQFF